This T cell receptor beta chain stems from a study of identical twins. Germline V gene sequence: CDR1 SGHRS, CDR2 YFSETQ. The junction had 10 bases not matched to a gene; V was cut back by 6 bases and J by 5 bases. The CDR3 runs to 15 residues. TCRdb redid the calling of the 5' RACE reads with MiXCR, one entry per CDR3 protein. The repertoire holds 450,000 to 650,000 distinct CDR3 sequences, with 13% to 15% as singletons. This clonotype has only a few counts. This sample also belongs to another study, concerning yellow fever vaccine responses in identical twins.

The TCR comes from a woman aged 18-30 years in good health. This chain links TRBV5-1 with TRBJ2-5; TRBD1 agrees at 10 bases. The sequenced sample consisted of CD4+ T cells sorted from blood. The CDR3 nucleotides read TGCGCCAGCAAGCTCGGACAGGGGGTAAGGGAGACCCAGTACTTC. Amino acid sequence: CASKLGQGVRETQYF.